The next 22 T cell receptor beta chains were all read from a single sample in a study of T cell repertoires in cytomegalovirus infection. In TCRdb, the reads were re-called with MiXCR into one record per CDR3 protein. The repertoire includes about 920,000 distinct CDR3 sequences, 31% of them detected once, and about 14% sits in the top ten. Their cognate antigens are unknown. Sequences were derived from cultured CD8+ T cells from PBMCs, sampled from culture after CMV antigen stimulation. The receptors come from a human donor in good health (CMV status not recorded). Some clones in this sample may be carry-over from other donors' samples.

In its sample, this clonotype was seen a few times. The chain links TRBV5-1 to TRBJ2-5; the D gene is possibly TRBD2 (5 bases). The V gene's germline CDR1 is SGHRS and CDR2 YFSETQ. V lost 0 bases, J lost 2 bases, and 17 bases lay in between. This CDR3 contains 17 residues. In DNA, the CDR3 is TGCGCCAGCAGCTTGGCCGTCAGCGGCGCCCCACAAGAGACCCAGTACTTC. Amino acid sequence: CASSLAVSGAPQETQYF.

This clonotype was counted only a few times. The rearrangement uses TRBV4-1 and TRBJ1-5; D unresolved. The CDR3 runs 17 residues. Germline V gene sequence: CDR1 MGHRA, CDR2 YSYEKL. Trimming cost V 0 bases and J 1 base, with 13 bases left between them. The CDR3 DNA reads TGCGCCAGCAGCCAAGATGCGAATGGGGAGAGCAATCAGCCCCAGCATTTT. It translates to CASSQDANGESNQPQHF.

This clonotype was picked up many times. V and J are TRBV28 and TRBJ1-3; 8 bases are a match to TRBD1. Per germline, CDR1 MDHEN and CDR2 SYDVKM. V shed 4 bases, J shed 1 base, and the junction held 6 bases outside the gene matches. The CDR3 has 16 amino acids. DNA of the CDR3: TGTGCCAGCAGTTCGTGGGACAGGTCTTCTGGAAACACCATATATTTT. It codes for CASSSWDRSSGNTIYF.

This chain links TRBV6-5 with TRBJ2-7; weak D call: TRBD2 (6 bases). Germline-derived CDR1 and CDR2 are MNHEY and SVGAGI. V lost 2 bases, J lost 2 bases, and 10 bases lay in between. This CDR3 is 14 amino acids long. CDR3 coding DNA: TGTGCCAGCAGTTACCGGGAGTTTCCCTACGAGCAGTACTTC. The encoded protein is CASSYREFPYEQYF.

This clonotype was counted between two and nine times. The chain links TRBV10-3 to TRBJ2-1; the D call may be TRBD1 or TRBD2 (7 bases each). The ends were cut back, 3 bases at V and 7 bases at J, with 10 bases in the middle. This CDR3 is 13 amino acids long. The germline gives CDR1 ENHRY, CDR2 SYGVKD. The DNA for the CDR3 is TGTGCCATCAGTGACAGGGGGGGAAATGAGCAGTTCTTC. Protein product: CAISDRGGNEQFF.

The V call is TRBV27, the J call TRBJ1-5, with D possibly matching TRBD1 (5 bases). This CDR3 is 16 amino acids long. Deletions cut 3 bases from V and 5 bases from J, with 17 bases between. Per germline, CDR1 MNHEY and CDR2 SMNVEV (reference sequence). The CDR3 loop is CASSLAHGRADQPQHF. CDR3 DNA: TGTGCCAGCAGTTTGGCTCATGGCAGGGCGGATCAGCCCCAGCATTTT.

The chain joins TRBV5-4 to TRBJ2-2, with TRBD2 matching 12 bases. Germline V gene lookup returns CDR1 SGHNT and CDR2 YYREEE (reference sequence). This CDR3 has 14 amino acids. Germline trimming cut 4 bases from V and 15 bases from J; bases unmatched to any gene: 10. The CDR3 sequence is CASSPAASGGAMFF. The CDR3, as DNA: TGTGCCAGCAGCCCGGCGGCTAGCGGGGGGGCGATGTTTTTT. Looking up the rest from reference TRBV5-4 and TRBJ2-2 gives the full variable domain: ETGVTQSPTHLIKTRGQQVTLRCSSQSGHNTVSWYQQALGQGPQFIFQYYREEENGRGNFPPRFSGLQFPNYSSELNVNALELDDSALYLCASSPAASGGAMFFGEGSRLTVL.

This clonotype was observed a few times. The CDR3 spells CAGSHPTGSYEQYF. CDR3 nucleotide sequence: TGTGCCGGCTCCCACCCGACGGGCTCCTACGAGCAGTACTTC. The chain uses TRBV7-9 and TRBJ2-7; D not certain. V lost 11 bases, J lost 0 bases, and 17 bases lay in between. The V gene's germline CDR1 is SEHNR and CDR2 FQNEAQ (reference sequence). CDR3 size: 14 residues.

This clonotype was picked up a small number of times. This rearrangement joins TRBV20-1 to TRBJ2-7; TRBD2 is a possible D gene (7 bases). V shed 3 bases and J shed 12 bases, with 18 bases lying between them. This CDR3 is 12 amino acids long. CDR1 and CDR2 (germline): DFQATT, SNEGSKA (reference sequence). This chain's CDR3 is CSASNPGGEWYV. CDR3 nucleotide sequence: TGCAGTGCTAGTAATCCGGGGGGCGAGTGGTACGTC.

The table lists this clonotype with a few counts. The rearrangement joins TRBV7-9 to TRBJ1-2, with TRBD1 as a possible D gene (5 bases). The germline V and J ends were trimmed by 1 base and 0 bases, with 12 bases remaining between them. CDR1 and CDR2 from the germline V gene are SEHNR and FQNEAQ (reference sequence). The CDR3 runs to 16 residues. Written as DNA, the CDR3 is TGTGCCAGCAGCTTAGGGGGCAGAGCACCTAACTATGGCTACACCTTC. This translates into CASSLGGRAPNYGYTF. Full variable domain (remainder filled in from reference TRBV7-9 and TRBJ1-2): DTGVSQNPRHKITKRGQNVTFRCDPISEHNRLYWYRQTLGQGPEFLTYFQNEAQLEKSRLLSDRFSAERPKGSFSTLEIQRTEQGDSAMYLCASSLGGRAPNYGYTFGSGTRLTVV.

This chain uses TRBV5-1 with TRBJ2-5, with TRBD1 identical over 8 bases. The V and J ends lost 2 bases and 4 bases, in that order; junction bases with no gene match: 10. The CDR3 is 16 amino acids. From germline, CDR1 is SGHRS and CDR2 YFSETQ. As DNA, the CDR3 is TGCGCCAGCAGCTTAGGACAGGGCGAATTGGGAGAGACCCAGTACTTC. This encodes CASSLGQGELGETQYF.

A remark on this clonotype: It may be a read error: a sequence one base away is much more abundant. The V gene is TRBV7-2, the J gene TRBJ1-2, with TRBD1 matching over 8 bases. V lost 2 bases to trimming and J lost 6 bases; unmatched junction nucleotides: 11. This CDR3 comprises 16 residues. CDR1 and CDR2 (germline): SGHTA, FQGNSA. CDR3 bases: TGTACCAGCAGCTTAACGCCGACAGGGGTGCATCATGGCTACACCTTC. It specifies CTSSLTPTGVHHGYTF.

The V call is TRBV6-6, the J call TRBJ2-2; 11 positions match TRBD2. The CDR3 has 15 residues. The V gene's germline CDR1 is MNHNY and CDR2 SVGAGI (reference sequence). V lost 6 bases and J lost 7; bases outside the gene matches: 7. This chain's CDR3 is CASSPSGGRIGELFF. CDR3 nucleotide sequence: TGTGCCAGCAGCCCTAGCGGGGGGAGGATCGGGGAGCTGTTTTTT.

The chain carries TRBV6-5 and TRBJ2-7; the match to TRBD2 covers 10 bases. This CDR3 is 17 amino acids long. Trimming cost V 6 bases and J 0 bases; bases outside gene matches: 11. Germline CDR1 MNHEY, CDR2 SVGAGI. The CDR3 sequence is CASSPGLAGVSSYEQYF. Here the CDR3 DNA reads TGTGCCAGCAGCCCTGGTCTAGCGGGGGTTAGCTCCTACGAGCAGTACTTC.

Notes on this clonotype: An end of the junction does not agree with germline; a read error may underlie this. This chain joins TRBV7-6 and TRBJ2-1, with D possibly being TRBD1 (5 bases). The CDR3 consists of 14 residues. Germline V gene sequence: CDR1 SGHVS, CDR2 FNYEAQ. CDR3 protein: CASSLSQGLDEQFF. Here the CDR3 DNA reads TGTGCTAGCAGCTTAAGTCAGGGCTTGGATGAGCAGTTCTTC.

This chain connects TRBV6-2 or TRBV6-3 to TRBJ1-1, with D possibly being TRBD1 (5 bases). CDR1 MNHEY and CDR2 SVGEGT come from the germline V gene. Deletions cut 5 bases from V and 3 bases from J, with 16 bases between. There are 15 residues in the CDR3. The CDR3 is CASSPRARRDTEAFF. CDR3 nucleotide sequence: TGTGCCAGCAGTCCCAGGGCCCGGCGGGACACTGAAGCTTTCTTT.

The chain uses TRBV18 and TRBJ1-1; D is perhaps TRBD1 (5 bases). V gave up 7 bases and J gave up 0 bases, with 12 bases separating them. CDR1 and CDR2 from the germline V gene are KGHSH and LQKENI. The CDR3 extends over 14 amino acids. CDR3 DNA: TGTGCCAGCTTACTCGGGACGGTGAACACTGAAGCTTTCTTT. This sequence encodes CASLLGTVNTEAFF.

The chain joins TRBV4-2 to TRBJ1-2; perhaps TRBD1 as D (5 bases). Trimming took 1 base from V and 2 from J, leaving 8 bases between them. The germline V gene encodes CDR1 LGHNA and CDR2 YNFKEQ. The CDR3 totals 14 residues. The CDR3 DNA sequence: TGTGCCAGCAGCCAAGCGCGACAGAACTATGGCTACACCTTC. Its protein product is CASSQARQNYGYTF.

This rearrangement joins TRBV6-6 to TRBJ2-3, with TRBD1 matching over 8 bases. Germline V gives CDR1 MNHNY, CDR2 SVGAGI (reference sequence). The CDR3 spans 14 residues. V dropped 8 bases and J dropped 6; count of bases not matched to a gene: 10. This chain's CDR3 is CASWTGFLLDTQYF. The DNA of the CDR3 is TGTGCCAGCTGGACAGGGTTTCTTCTTGATACGCAGTATTTT.

This clonotype was seen a few times. This CDR3 reads CAISVGTLSSYEQYV. The CDR3, as DNA: TGTGCCATCAGTGTTGGAACCCTGAGCTCCTACGAGCAGTACGTC. The rearrangement links TRBV10-3 to TRBJ2-7; D ambiguous. Per the germline V gene, CDR1 is ENHRY and CDR2 is SYGVKD. Deletions cut 4 bases from V and 0 bases from J, with 13 bases between. The CDR3 is 15 amino acids.

In DNA form, the CDR3 reads TGCGCCAGCAGTGAGCAACCGAACAATGAGCAGTTCTTC. Translated, it gives CASSEQPNNEQFF. The chain recombines TRBV10-2 with TRBJ2-1; D is unclear. V lost 2 bases to trimming and J lost 5 bases, with 7 bases between them. Looked up from germline, CDR1 is WSHSY and CDR2 is SAAADI. The CDR3 has 13 amino acids.

J is TRBJ2-3 and V is TRBV4-1; D call uncertain. CDR3 length: 17 residues. Germline V gives CDR1 MGHRA, CDR2 YSYEKL. The V and J ends lost 2 bases and 2 bases respectively, with 17 bases between them. The CDR3: CASSQQGTLPSTDTQYF. CDR3 bases: TGCGCCAGCAGCCAACAAGGCACCCTTCCCTCCACAGATACGCAGTATTTT.